This paragraph reports one T cell receptor beta chain. Trimming at V came to 2 bases and at J to 5 bases, leaving 10 bases not matched to a gene. Germline V gene data show CDR1 as MDHEN and CDR2 as SYDVKM. The CDR3 is made up of 17 amino acids. The data derive from a study of blood T cell repertoires in COVID-19. Study at large: Acute and convalescent COVID-19 samples came from the United States, Italy and Spain. From T cells, B-cell-depleted T cells, or PBMCs came the material, which was cDNA or gDNA.

Authors' processing steps: Reference gene primer amplification gave nucleated cell count estimates. Some clones are missing from TCRdb's copy, which holds only in-frame ones; the method was immunoSEQ multiplex PCR. V and J calls and clone size follow that table, whereas D and trimming were derived from the DNA. The sample has 250,000 to 350,000 clones; roughly 90% are singletons. The clonotype was recovered from a woman in her sixties or seventies with COVID-19, enrolled during active disease. The chain has TRBV28 and TRBJ1-5; 9 bases line up with TRBD1. The sample was peripheral blood. The CDR3 DNA follows: TGTGCCAGCAGTTTACCCGGGGGACAGGGCATCGATCAGCCCCAGCATTTT. Amino acid sequence: CASSLPGGQGIDQPQHF.